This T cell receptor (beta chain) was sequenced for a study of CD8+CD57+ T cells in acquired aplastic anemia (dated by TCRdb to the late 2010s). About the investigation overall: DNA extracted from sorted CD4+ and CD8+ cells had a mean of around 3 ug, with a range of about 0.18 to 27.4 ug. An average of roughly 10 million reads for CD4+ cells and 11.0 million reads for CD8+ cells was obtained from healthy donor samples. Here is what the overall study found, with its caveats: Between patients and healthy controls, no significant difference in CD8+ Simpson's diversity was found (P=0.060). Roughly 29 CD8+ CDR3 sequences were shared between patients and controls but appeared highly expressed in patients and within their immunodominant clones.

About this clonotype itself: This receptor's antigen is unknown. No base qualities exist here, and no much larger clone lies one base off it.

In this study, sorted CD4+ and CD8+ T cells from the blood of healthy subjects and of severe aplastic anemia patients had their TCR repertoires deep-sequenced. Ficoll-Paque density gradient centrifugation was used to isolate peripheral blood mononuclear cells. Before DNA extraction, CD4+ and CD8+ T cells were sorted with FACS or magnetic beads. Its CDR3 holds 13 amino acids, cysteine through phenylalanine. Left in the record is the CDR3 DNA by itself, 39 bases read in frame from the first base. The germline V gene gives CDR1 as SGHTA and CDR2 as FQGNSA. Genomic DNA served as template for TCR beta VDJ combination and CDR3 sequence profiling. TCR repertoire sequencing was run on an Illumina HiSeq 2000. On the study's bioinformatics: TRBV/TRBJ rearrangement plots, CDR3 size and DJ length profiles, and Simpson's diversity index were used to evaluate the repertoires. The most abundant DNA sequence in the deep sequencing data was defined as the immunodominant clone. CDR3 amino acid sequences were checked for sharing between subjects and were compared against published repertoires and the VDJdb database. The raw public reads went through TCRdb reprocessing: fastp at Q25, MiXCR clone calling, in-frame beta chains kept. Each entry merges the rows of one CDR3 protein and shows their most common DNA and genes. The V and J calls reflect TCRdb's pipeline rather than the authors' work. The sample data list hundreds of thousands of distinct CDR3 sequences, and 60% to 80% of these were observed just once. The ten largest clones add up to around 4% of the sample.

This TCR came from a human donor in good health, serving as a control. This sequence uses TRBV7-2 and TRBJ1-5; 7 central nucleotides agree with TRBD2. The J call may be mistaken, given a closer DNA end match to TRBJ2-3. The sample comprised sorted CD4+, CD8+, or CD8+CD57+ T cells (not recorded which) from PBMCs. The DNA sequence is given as TGTGCCAGCAGTGGGGGGGGTGGTCAGCCCCAGTATTTT. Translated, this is CASSGGGGQPQYF.